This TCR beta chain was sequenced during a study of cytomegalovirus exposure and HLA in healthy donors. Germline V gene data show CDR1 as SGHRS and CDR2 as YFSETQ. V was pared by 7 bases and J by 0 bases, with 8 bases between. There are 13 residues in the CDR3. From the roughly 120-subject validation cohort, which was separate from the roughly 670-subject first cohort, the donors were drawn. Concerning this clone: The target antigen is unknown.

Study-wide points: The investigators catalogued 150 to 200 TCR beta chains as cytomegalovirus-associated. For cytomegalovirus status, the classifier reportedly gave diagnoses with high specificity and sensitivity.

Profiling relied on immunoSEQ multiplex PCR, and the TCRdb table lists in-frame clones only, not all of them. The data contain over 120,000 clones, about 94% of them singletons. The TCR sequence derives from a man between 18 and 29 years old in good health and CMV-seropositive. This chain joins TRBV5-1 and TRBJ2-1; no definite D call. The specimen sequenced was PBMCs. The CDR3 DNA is TGCGCCAGCTCAGAAAGCTCCTACAATGAGCAGTTCTTC. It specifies CASSESSYNEQFF.